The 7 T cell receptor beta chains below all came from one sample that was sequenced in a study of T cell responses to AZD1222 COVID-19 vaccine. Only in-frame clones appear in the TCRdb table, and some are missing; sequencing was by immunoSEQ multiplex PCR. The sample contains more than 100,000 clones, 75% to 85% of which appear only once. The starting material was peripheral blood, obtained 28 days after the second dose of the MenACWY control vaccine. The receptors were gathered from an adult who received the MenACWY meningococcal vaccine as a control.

CDR3 sequence reads: CASSQEGQGDEKLFF. The DNA for the CDR3 is TGTGCCAGCAGCCAAGAAGGGCAGGGAGATGAAAAACTGTTTTTT. The chain combines TRBV4-2 with TRBJ1-4; D is perhaps TRBD1 (5 bases). V was cut by 0 bases and J by 6 bases, with 11 bases left in between. In germline, CDR1 is LGHNA, CDR2 YNFKEQ. The CDR3 sequence is 15 residues long.

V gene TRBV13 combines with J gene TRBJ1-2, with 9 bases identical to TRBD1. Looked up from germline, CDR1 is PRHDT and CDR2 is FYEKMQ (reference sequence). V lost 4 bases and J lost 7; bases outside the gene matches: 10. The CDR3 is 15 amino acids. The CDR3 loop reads CASSSPQGARSGYTF. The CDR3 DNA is TGTGCCAGCAGCTCCCCACAGGGGGCGCGGTCTGGCTACACCTTC.

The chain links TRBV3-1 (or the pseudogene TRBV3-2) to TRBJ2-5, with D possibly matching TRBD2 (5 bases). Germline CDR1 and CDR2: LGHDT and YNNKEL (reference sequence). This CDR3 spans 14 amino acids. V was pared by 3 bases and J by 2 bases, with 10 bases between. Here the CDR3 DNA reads TGTGCCAGCAGCCAGGCCGGGGTACAAGAGACCCAGTACTTC. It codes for CASSQAGVQETQYF.

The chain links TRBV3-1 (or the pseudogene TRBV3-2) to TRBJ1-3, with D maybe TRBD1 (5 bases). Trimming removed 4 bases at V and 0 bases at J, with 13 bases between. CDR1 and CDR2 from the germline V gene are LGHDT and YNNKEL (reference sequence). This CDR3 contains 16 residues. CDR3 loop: CASSPAAGGSGNTIYF. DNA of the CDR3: TGTGCCAGCAGCCCCGCCGCGGGGGGCTCTGGAAACACCATATATTTT.

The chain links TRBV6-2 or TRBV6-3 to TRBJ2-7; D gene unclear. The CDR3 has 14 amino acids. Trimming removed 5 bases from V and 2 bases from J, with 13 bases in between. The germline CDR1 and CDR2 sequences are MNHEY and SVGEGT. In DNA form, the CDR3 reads TGTGCCAGCAGTGGTATACCTAAAACCTACGAGCAGTACTTC. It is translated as CASSGIPKTYEQYF.

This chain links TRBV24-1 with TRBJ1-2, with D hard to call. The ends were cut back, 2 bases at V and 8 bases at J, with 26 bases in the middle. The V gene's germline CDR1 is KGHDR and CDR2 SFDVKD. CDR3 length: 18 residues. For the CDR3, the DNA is TGTGCCACCAGTGATTCCCGATTAAGGCCGAGATCGATGGGAGGCTACACCTTC. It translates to CATSDSRLRPRSMGGYTF.

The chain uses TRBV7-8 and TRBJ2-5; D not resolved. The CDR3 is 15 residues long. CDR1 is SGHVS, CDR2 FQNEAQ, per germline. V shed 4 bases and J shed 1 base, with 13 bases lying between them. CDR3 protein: CASSSAGRPQETQYF. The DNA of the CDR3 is TGTGCCAGCAGCTCAGCCGGACGGCCCCAAGAGACCCAGTACTTC.